This T cell receptor (beta chain) was documented in a study of T cells after yellow fever vaccination. Study-wide findings and caveats: Overlap between CD4 and CD8 compartments was detected for a small share of clonotypes.

This CDR3 is built from 15 residues. Germline V lookup: CDR1 SGDLS, CDR2 YYNGEE. V lost 0 bases to trimming and J lost 7 bases, with 14 bases between them. A process of 5'RACE template switching, which added a universal primer site and UMIs, was used to make TCR cDNA. One entry per CDR3 protein results from TCRdb running MiXCR on the 5' RACE reads. The table has around 50,000 distinct CDR3 sequences, about 7.4% seen once. Ten or more counts support this clonotype. Its antigen is undetermined. The specimen comprised CD8+ T cells sorted from PBMCs, sampled approximately 15 days after the first yellow fever vaccination. This chain uses TRBV9 with TRBJ1-5; tentatively, D is TRBD1 (5 bases). This receptor was taken from a man between 18 and 35 years old who received the YFV17D yellow fever vaccine. The CDR3 nucleotides are TGTGCCAGCAGCGTAGGAGGGGAGGACTGGCAGCCCCAGCATTTT. This sequence encodes CASSVGGEDWQPQHF. Filled out from reference TRBV9 and TRBJ1-5, the complete variable domain reads DSGVTQTPKHLITATGQRVTLRCSPRSGDLSVYWYQQSLDQGLQFLIQYYNGEERAKGNILERFSAQQFPDLHSELNLSSLELGDSALYFCASSVGGEDWQPQHFGDGTRLSIL.